The 10 T cell receptor beta chains reported below all come from one sample, sequenced in a study of PD-1 blockade in classical Hodgkin lymphoma. Time point specified: newly diagnosed, previously untreated cHL patient sample. The assay was immunoSEQ multiplex PCR, and TCRdb's table has in-frame clones only and misses some. The sample carries roughly 68,000 clones, 85% to 95% recorded once. The sample taken for sequencing was peripheral blood mononuclear cells (PBMCs). Source of these receptors: a human donor with classical Hodgkin lymphoma.

CDR3 amino acids: CASSLLSGTGIREQYF. CDR3 DNA: TGTGCCAGCAGCTTGCTCTCCGGGACAGGGATCCGCGAGCAGTACTTC. This chain links TRBV5-6 with TRBJ2-7; TRBD1 matches at 9 bases. The V gene end was trimmed by 1 base and the J gene end by 6 bases; junction bases not matched to a gene: 11. The CDR3 totals 16 residues. The germline gives CDR1 SGHDT, CDR2 YYEEEE.

This sequence joins TRBV6-5 and TRBJ1-2, with D maybe TRBD1 (6 bases). Per the germline V gene, CDR1 is MNHEY and CDR2 is SVGAGI. Trimming removed 6 bases at V and 4 bases at J, with 18 bases between. This CDR3 contains 15 residues. CDR3 sequence: CASSPQGSLIYGYTF. CDR3 nucleotide sequence: TGTGCCAGCAGCCCACAGGGCTCCTTAATCTATGGCTACACCTTC.

The J gene is TRBJ2-5, the V gene TRBV7-9; 7 bases fit TRBD2. The J call may be incorrect, as the DNA end agrees better with TRBJ2-7. Germline CDR1 and CDR2: SEHNR and FQNEAQ (reference sequence). This CDR3 has 14 amino acids. Here the CDR3 reads CASSPGASGYEQYF. CDR3 DNA: TGTGCCAGCAGCCCCGGGGCTAGCGGCTACGAGCAGTACTTC.

The chain uses TRBV6-4 and TRBJ1-1, with unresolved D. CDR1 MRHNA and CDR2 SNTAGT come from the germline V gene. Trimming cost V 4 bases and J 1 base, with 7 bases left between them. The CDR3 length is 13 residues. CDR3 nucleotides: TGTGCCAGCAGTGGTTCAGGGAACACTGAAGCTTTCTTT. Residues: CASSGSGNTEAFF.

The rearrangement uses TRBV7-9 and TRBJ2-4; TRBD2 matches 10 bases. V lost 2 bases, J lost 7 bases, and 5 bases stayed unmatched. The CDR3 runs to 15 residues. CDR1 SEHNR and CDR2 FQNEAQ come from the germline V gene (reference sequence). As DNA, the CDR3 is TGTGCCAGCAGCTTATCCCTAGCGGGAGACAACATTCAGTACTTC. Protein: CASSLSLAGDNIQYF.

The chain employs TRBV10-3 and TRBJ2-5, with D perhaps matching TRBD2 (6 bases). Germline loops: CDR1 ENHRY, CDR2 SYGVKD. There are 13 residues in the CDR3. The V and J ends lost 3 bases and 4 bases respectively, with 9 bases between them. This CDR3 is CAISEFGGETQYF. DNA of the CDR3: TGTGCCATCAGTGAATTCGGGGGAGAGACCCAGTACTTC.

The chain couples TRBV5-1 to TRBJ2-3; 7 nucleotides match TRBD2. In germline, CDR1 is SGHRS, CDR2 YFSETQ. The CDR3 is 16 amino acids. The trim removed 2 bases at V and 3 bases at J, leaving 9 bases unmatched. In nucleotides, the CDR3 is TGCGCCAGCAGCTTTTCCGGGACTATAAAAACAGATACGCAGTATTTT. It codes for CASSFSGTIKTDTQYF.

The chain is built from TRBV28 and TRBJ2-7; 10 nucleotides line up with TRBD2. V lost 6 bases to trimming and J lost 3 bases; unmatched junction nucleotides: 5. CDR1 MDHEN and CDR2 SYDVKM come from the germline V gene. The CDR3 extends over 14 amino acids. The CDR3 is CASRASGSVYEQYF. The CDR3 bases are TGTGCCAGCAGGGCTAGCGGGAGCGTCTACGAGCAGTACTTC.

This sequence joins TRBV18 and TRBJ2-7; D remains ambiguous. The V end was cut by 3 bases, the J end by 0 bases, with 15 bases between. The germline V gene encodes CDR1 KGHSH and CDR2 LQKENI. This CDR3 spans 16 amino acids. The CDR3 bases are TGTGCCAGCTCACCCTTGCCGGGTCTCAGCTCCTACGAGCAGTACTTC. This encodes CASSPLPGLSSYEQYF.

The rearrangement uses TRBV7-2 and TRBJ1-5; maybe TRBD1 (5 bases). This CDR3 comprises 16 residues. Germline CDR1 is SGHTA and CDR2 is FQGNSA. V lost 5 bases, J lost 1 base, and 15 bases lay in between. The CDR3 bases are TGTGCCAGCAGCCTCGCCGCGGGGGGGAGCAATCAGCCCCAGCATTTT. Protein sequence: CASSLAAGGSNQPQHF.